These T cell receptor beta chains were read from a single sample in a study of CD8 T cells in Susac syndrome. TCRdb re-called the immunoSEQ multiplex PCR reads with MiXCR, one entry per CDR3 protein. Of 170,000 or so distinct CDR3 sequences in the sample, approximately 95% were seen once. The specimen sequenced was CD8+ T cells from PBMCs. All receptors come from a human donor with multiple sclerosis. The CDR3 runs from the conserved cysteine through the conserved F or W. Each record gives: D gene, V gene, J gene, clone size, CDR3 protein, CDR3 DNA. The D gene is left open where the match is weak. Part of the rows lack a size; the others show once, few, many or a class for expanded clones.

>-|TRBV25-1|TRBJ1-1|-
CASSDRWNTEAFF
TGTGCCAGCAGTGACAGGTGGAACACTGAAGCTTTCTTT
>TRBD1|TRBV2|TRBJ1-5|once
CASSHPGTGGNQPQHF
TGTGCCAGCAGCCATCCCGGGACAGGGGGCAATCAGCCCCAGCATTTT
>TRBD2|TRBV28|TRBJ2-7|-
CASSFGLADSYEQYF
TGTGCCAGCAGTTTCGGACTAGCGGACTCCTACGAGCAGTACTTC
>TRBD2|TRBV7-9|TRBJ2-1|-
CASSSRGRSSYNEQFF
TGTGCCAGCAGCTCCCGCGGGAGGAGCTCCTACAATGAGCAGTTCTTC
>-|TRBV15|TRBJ1-1|-
CATSSGERELNAEAFF
TGTGCCACCTCGTCGGGGGAGCGAGAGCTTAACGCTGAAGCTTTCTTT
>-|TRBV30|TRBJ2-1|-
CAWSVLGPTEGQFF
TGTGCCTGGAGTGTACTGGGGCCAACCGAGGGGCAGTTCTTC
>-|TRBV7-9|TRBJ2-7|-
CASSYTGQVEQYF
TGTGCCAGCAGCTACACAGGGCAGGTCGAGCAGTACTTC
>-|TRBV7-8|TRBJ2-7|-
CASSLSPTREQYF
TGTGCCAGCAGCTTAAGTCCAACACGGGAGCAGTACTTC
>TRBD1|TRBV28|TRBJ1-1|-
CASTLWAGGTEAFF
TGTGCCAGCACCCTATGGGCAGGGGGCACTGAAGCTTTCTTT
>TRBD2|TRBV12-3/TRBV12-4|TRBJ2-1|-
CASSLRGDRNNEQFF
TGTGCCAGCAGTTTACGGGGGGACCGAAACAATGAGCAGTTCTTC